Sequencing of this TCR beta chain was carried out in a study of shared clonotypes between healthy human individuals. Study information: The study used three CD4 naive, three CD4 memory, two CD8 naive and one CD8 memory plate per donor. Study-wide findings and caveats: Generally, estimated richness proved larger in naive subsets than it did in memory subsets.

Original handling: Because ImmunoSEQ provided only junction sequences with no quality scores, the filtering differed. The method was immunoSEQ multiplex PCR; TCRdb's version includes in-frame clones alone and lacks a portion of them. Clonal size and the V and J genes are those of that table, whereas D and trimming came from the DNA. Among fewer than 850,000 clones listed, 96% were seen once. In regard to this clone: The antigen is not known.

Cells designated naive CD8 were CD45RO-negative and were positively selected for CCR7, with terminally differentiated effector memory CD45RA+ cells excluded. This clonotype was sampled from a man younger than 45 in good health. Sequenced material: naive CD8+ T cells sorted from blood.

The CDR3 loop reads CASSLGVTSGRASGANVLTF. In nucleotides, the CDR3 is TGCGCCAGCAGCTTGGGCGTTACTAGCGGGAGGGCCTCTGGGGCCAACGTCCTGACTTTC. The chain carries TRBV5-1 and TRBJ2-6; 13 positions agree with TRBD2. In germline, CDR1 is SGHRS, CDR2 YFSETQ. The length of the CDR3 is 20 residues. V shed 0 bases, J shed 0 bases, and the junction held 6 bases outside the gene matches.